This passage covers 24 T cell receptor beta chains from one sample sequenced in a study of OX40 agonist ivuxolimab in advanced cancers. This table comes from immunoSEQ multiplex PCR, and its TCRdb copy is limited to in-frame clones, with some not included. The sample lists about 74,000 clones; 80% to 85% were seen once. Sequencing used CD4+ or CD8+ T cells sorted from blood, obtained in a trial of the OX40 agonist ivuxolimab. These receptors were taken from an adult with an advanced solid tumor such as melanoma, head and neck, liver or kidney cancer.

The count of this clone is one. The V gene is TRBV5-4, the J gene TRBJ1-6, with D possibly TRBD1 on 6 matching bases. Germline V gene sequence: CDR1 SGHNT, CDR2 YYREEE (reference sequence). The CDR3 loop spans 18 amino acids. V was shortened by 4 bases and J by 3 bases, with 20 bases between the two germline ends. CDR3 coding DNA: TGTGCCAGCAGCCCTGGCGGGGCGGGGGCTATCTATAATTCACCCCTCCACTTT. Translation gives CASSPGGAGAIYNSPLHF.

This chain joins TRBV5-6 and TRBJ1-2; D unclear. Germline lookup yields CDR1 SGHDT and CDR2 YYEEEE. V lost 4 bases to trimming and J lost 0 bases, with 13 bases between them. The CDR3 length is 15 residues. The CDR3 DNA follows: TGTGCCAGCAGCCCCCTCAGCCGTCCTAACTATGGCTACACCTTC. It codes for CASSPLSRPNYGYTF.

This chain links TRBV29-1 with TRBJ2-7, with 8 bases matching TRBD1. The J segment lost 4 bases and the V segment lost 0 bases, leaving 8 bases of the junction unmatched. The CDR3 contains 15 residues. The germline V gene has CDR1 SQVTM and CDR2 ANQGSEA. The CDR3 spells CSVEDRGQEGYEQYF. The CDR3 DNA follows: TGCAGCGTTGAAGATCGGGGACAGGAGGGGTACGAGCAGTACTTC.

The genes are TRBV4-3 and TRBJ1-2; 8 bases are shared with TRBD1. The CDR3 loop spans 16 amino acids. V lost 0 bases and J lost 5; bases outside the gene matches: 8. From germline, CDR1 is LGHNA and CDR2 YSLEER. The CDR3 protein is CASSQEWQGAGYGYTF. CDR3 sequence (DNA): TGCGCCAGCAGCCAAGAGTGGCAGGGGGCAGGGTATGGCTACACCTTC.

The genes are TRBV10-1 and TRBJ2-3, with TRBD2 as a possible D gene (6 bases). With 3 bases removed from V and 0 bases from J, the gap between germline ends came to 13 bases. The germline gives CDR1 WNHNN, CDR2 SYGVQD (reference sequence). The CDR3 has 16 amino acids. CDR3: CASSDGGEASTDTQYF. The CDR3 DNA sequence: TGCGCCAGCAGTGACGGGGGAGAGGCTAGCACAGATACGCAGTATTTT.

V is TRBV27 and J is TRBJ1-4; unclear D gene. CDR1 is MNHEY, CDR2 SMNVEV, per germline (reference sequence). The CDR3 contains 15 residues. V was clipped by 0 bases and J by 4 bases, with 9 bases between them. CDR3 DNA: TGTGCCAGCAGTTTATCGATACGGAGTAATGAAAAACTGTTTTTT. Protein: CASSLSIRSNEKLFF.

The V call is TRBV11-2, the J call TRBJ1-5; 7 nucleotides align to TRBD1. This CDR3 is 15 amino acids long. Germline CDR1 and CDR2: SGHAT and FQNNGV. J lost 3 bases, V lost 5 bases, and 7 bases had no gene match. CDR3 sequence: CASSPATGLNQPQHF. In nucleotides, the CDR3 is TGTGCCAGCAGCCCCGCGACAGGGCTCAATCAGCCCCAGCATTTT.

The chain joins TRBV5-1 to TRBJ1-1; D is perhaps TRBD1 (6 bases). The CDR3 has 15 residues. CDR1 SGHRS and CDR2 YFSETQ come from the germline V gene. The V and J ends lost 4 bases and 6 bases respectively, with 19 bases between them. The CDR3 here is CASSPRGLSAPEAFF. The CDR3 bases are TGCGCCAGCAGCCCCAGGGGTTTAAGTGCCCCTGAAGCTTTCTTT.

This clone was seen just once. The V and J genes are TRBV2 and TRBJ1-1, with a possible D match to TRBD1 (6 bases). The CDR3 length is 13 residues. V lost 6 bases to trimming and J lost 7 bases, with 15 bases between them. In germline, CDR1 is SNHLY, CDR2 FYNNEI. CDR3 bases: TGTGCCAGCAGGGGACACGAGATCGGTGAAGCTTTCTTT. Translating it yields CASRGHEIGEAFF.

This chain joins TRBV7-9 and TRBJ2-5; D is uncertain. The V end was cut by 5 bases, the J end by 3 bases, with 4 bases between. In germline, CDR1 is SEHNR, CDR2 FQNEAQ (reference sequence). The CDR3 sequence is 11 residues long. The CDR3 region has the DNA TGTGCCAGCAGCAACAAAGAGACCCAGTACTTC. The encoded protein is CASSNKETQYF.

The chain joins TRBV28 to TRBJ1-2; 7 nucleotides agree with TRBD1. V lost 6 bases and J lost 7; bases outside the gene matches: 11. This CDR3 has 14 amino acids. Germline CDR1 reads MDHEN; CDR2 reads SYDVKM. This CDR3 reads CASSSHQGVLGYTF. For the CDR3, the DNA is TGTGCCAGCAGCTCCCATCAGGGGGTCCTTGGCTACACCTTC.

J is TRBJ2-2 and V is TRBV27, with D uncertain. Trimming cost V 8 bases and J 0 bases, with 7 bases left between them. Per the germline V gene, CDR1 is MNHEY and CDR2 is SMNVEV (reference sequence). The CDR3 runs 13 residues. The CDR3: CASWQTNTGELFF. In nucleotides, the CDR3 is TGTGCCAGCTGGCAGACGAACACCGGGGAGCTGTTTTTT.

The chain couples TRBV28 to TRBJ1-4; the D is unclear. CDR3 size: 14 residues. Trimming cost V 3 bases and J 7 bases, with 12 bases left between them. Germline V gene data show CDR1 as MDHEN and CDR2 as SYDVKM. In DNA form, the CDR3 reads TGTGCCAGCAGTTTTCTGGGTGGTGGTGAAAAACTGTTTTTT. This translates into CASSFLGGGEKLFF. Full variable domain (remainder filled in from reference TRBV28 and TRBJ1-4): DVKVTQSSRYLVKRTGEKVFLECVQDMDHENMFWYRQDPGLGLRLIYFSYDVKMKEKGDIPEGYSVSREKKERFSLILESASTNQTSMYLCASSFLGGGEKLFFGSGTQLSVL.

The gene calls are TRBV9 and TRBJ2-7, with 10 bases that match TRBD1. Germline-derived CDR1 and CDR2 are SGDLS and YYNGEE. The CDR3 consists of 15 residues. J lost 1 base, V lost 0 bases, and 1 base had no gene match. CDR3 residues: CASSVGDRGSYEQYF. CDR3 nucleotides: TGTGCCAGCAGCGTAGGGGACAGGGGTTCCTACGAGCAGTACTTC. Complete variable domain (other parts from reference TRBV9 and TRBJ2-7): DSGVTQTPKHLITATGQRVTLRCSPRSGDLSVYWYQQSLDQGLQFLIQYYNGEERAKGNILERFSAQQFPDLHSELNLSSLELGDSALYFCASSVGDRGSYEQYFGPGTRLTVT.

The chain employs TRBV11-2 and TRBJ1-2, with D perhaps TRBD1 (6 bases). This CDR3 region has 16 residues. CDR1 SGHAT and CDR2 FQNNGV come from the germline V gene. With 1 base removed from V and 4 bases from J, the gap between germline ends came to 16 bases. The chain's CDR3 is CASSLVTRGGSYGYTF. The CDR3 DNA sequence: TGTGCCAGCAGCTTAGTGACGAGGGGGGGGAGCTATGGCTACACCTTC. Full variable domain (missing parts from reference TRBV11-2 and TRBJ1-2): EAGVAQSPRYKIIEKRQSVAFWCNPISGHATLYWYQQILGQGPKLLIQFQNNGVVDDSQLPKDRFSAERLKGVDSTLKIQPAKLEDSAVYLCASSLVTRGGSYGYTFGSGTRLTVV.

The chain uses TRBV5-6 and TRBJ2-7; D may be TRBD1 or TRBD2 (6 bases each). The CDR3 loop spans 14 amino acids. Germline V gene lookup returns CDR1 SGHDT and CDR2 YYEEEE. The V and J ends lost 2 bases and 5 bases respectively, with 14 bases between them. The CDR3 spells CASSFPEGDHEQYF. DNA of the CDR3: TGTGCCAGCAGCTTCCCGGAGGGGGACCACGAGCAGTACTTC.

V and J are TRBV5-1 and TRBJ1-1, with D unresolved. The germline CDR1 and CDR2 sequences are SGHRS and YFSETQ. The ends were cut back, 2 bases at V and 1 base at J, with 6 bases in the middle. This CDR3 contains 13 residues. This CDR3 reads CASSFRGNTEAFF. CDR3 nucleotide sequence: TGCGCCAGCAGCTTCCGCGGGAACACTGAAGCTTTCTTT. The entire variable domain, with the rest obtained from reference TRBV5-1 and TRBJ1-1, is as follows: KAGVTQTPRYLIKTRGQQVTLSCSPISGHRSVSWYQQTPGQGLQFLFEYFSETQRNKGNFPGRFSGRQFSNSRSEMNVSTLELGDSALYLCASSFRGNTEAFFGQGTRLTVV.

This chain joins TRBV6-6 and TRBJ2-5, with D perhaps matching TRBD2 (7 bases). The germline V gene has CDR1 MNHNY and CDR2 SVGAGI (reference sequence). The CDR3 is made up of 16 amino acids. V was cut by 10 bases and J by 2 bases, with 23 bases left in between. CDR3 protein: CATGGEWASGQETQYF. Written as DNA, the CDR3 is TGTGCCACGGGGGGCGAATGGGCTAGCGGTCAAGAGACCCAGTACTTC.

CDR3 loop: CASSPNLLNSPLHF. The CDR3 nucleotides are TGTGCCAGCAGCCCTAACCTACTTAATTCACCCCTCCACTTT. V gene TRBV11-2 combines with J gene TRBJ1-6; no reliable D call. Per the germline V gene, CDR1 is SGHAT and CDR2 is FQNNGV. V was clipped by 5 bases and J by 6 bases, with 11 bases between them. The CDR3 has 14 amino acids.

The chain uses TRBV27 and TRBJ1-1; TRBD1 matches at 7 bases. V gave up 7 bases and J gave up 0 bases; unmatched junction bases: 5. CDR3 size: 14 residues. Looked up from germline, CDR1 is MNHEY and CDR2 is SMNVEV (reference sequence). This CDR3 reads CASNPDRVNTEAFF. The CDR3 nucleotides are TGTGCCAGCAACCCAGACAGGGTGAACACTGAAGCTTTCTTT.

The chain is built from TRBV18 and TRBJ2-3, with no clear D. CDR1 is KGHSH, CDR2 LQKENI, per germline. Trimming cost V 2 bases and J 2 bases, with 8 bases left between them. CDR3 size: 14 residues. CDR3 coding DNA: TGTGCCAGCTCACCAGGGATGTCCACAGATACGCAGTATTTT. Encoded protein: CASSPGMSTDTQYF.

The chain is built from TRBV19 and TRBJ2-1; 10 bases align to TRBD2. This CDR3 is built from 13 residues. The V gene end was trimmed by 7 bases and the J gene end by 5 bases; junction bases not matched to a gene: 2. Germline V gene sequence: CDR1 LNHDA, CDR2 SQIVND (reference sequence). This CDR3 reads CASNLAGDNEQFF. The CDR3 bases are TGTGCCAGTAACCTAGCGGGGGACAATGAGCAGTTCTTC. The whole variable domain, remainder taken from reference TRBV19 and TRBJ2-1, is DGGITQSPKYLFRKEGQNVTLSCEQNLNHDAMYWYRQDPGQGLRLIYYSQIVNDFQKGDIAEGYSVSREKKESFPLTVTSAQKNPTAFYLCASNLAGDNEQFFGPGTRLTVL.

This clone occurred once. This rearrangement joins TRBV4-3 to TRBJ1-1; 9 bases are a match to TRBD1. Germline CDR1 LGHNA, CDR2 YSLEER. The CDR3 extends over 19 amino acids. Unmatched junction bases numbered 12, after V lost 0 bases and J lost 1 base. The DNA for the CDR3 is TGCGCCAGCAGCCAAGACACCGGGACAGGGAAAAGGAGGAACACTGAAGCTTTCTTT. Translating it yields CASSQDTGTGKRRNTEAFF.

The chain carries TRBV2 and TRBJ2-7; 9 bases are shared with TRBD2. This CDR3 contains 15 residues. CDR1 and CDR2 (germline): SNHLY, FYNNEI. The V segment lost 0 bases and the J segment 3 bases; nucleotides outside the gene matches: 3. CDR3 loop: CASSEAELAGYEQYF. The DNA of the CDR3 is TGTGCCAGCAGTGAAGCGGAACTAGCGGGCTACGAGCAGTACTTC.